The clone carrying this T cell receptor (beta chain) was seen only a few times. This entry comes from a study of early T cells in non-severe SARS-CoV-2 infection. Trimming left V 4 bases short and J 5 bases short, with 17 bases between. The CDR3 spans 15 residues. CDR1 SGHNT and CDR2 YYREEE come from the germline V gene (reference sequence). One entry per CDR3 protein results from TCRdb running MiXCR on the 5' RACE reads. The table has 22,000 or so distinct CDR3 sequences, 3.5% to 5.5% seen once. This TCR was sampled from an adult who was a healthcare worker with PCR-confirmed SARS-CoV-2 infection or an uninfected control (not recorded which). The sequencing input was whole blood. The rearrangement joins TRBV5-4 to TRBJ2-3, with D possibly being TRBD2 (6 bases). As DNA, the CDR3 is TGTGCCAGCAGCCCCCCGGGAGCCCCCAAAGATACGCAGTATTTT. Translation gives CASSPPGAPKDTQYF.